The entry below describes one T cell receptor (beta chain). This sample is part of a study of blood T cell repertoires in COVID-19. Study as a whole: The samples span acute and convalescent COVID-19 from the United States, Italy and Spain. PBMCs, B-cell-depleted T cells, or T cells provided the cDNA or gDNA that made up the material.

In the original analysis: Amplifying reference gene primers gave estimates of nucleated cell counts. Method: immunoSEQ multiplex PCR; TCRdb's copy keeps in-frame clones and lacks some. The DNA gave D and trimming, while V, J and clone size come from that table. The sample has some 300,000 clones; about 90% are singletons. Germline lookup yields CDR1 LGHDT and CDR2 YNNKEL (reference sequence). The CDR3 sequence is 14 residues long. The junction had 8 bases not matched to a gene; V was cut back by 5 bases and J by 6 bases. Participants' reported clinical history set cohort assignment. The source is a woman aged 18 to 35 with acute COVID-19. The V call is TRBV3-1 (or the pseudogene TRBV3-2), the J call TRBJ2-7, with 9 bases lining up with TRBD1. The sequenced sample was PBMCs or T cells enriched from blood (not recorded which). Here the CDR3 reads CASSSGTGFGEQYF. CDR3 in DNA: TGTGCCAGCAGCTCCGGGACAGGGTTCGGCGAGCAGTACTTC.